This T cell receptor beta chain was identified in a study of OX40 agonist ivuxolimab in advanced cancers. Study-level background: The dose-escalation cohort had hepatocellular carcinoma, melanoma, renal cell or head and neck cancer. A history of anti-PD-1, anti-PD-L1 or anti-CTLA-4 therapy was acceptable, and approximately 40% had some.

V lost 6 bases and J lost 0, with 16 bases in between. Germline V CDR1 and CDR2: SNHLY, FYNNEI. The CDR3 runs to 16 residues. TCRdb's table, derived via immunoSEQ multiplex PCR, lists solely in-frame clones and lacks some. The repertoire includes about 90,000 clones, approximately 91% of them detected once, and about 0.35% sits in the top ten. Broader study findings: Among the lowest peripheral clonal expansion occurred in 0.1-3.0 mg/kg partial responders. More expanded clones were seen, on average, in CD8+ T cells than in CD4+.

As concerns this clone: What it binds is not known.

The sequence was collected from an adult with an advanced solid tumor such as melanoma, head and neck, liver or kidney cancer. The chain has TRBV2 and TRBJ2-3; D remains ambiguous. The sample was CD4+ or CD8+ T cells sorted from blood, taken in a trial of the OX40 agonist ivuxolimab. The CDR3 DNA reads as TGTGCCAGCAGCCGAACCCCTCACTCTAGCACAGATACGCAGTATTTT. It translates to CASSRTPHSSTDTQYF.